The 25 T cell receptor beta chains listed next were all sequenced from one sample in a study of blood T cell repertoires in COVID-19. The repertoire was sequenced with immunoSEQ multiplex PCR; TCRdb's copy has only in-frame clones and lacks some. The sample shows 20,000 to 25,000 clones, around nine tenths of them seen only once. Material: peripheral blood. The origin of the receptors is a human donor in a cohort sampled during active COVID-19. The donor label of this sample is uncertain.

The rearrangement uses TRBV6-5 and TRBJ2-2; the D gene is possibly TRBD1 (6 bases). Germline lookup yields CDR1 MNHEY and CDR2 SVGAGI. V lost 8 bases and J lost 0, with 10 bases in between. This CDR3 is 14 amino acids long. CDR3 sequence: CASQRTANTGELFF. CDR3 coding DNA: TGTGCCAGCCAAAGGACAGCGAACACCGGGGAGCTGTTTTTT.

The chain combines TRBV10-1 with TRBJ2-1, with TRBD2 identical over 7 bases. J was trimmed by 7 bases and V by 8 bases; bases with no gene match: 11. CDR1 and CDR2 from the germline V gene are WNHNN and SYGVQD (reference sequence). The CDR3 is made up of 14 amino acids. The CDR3 region is CASSRGGEDNEQFF. The CDR3 coding sequence is TGCGCCAGCTCGAGGGGAGGGGAAGATAATGAGCAGTTCTTC.

The rearrangement links TRBV18 to TRBJ2-1; TRBD2 might be the D (5 bases). CDR3 size: 15 residues. Between the trimmed V and J ends, which lost 1 base and 0 bases, there was a span of 7 bases. Germline values: CDR1 KGHSH, CDR2 LQKENI. The CDR3 is CASSPRGSSYNEQFF. CDR3 DNA: TGTGCCAGCTCACCACGTGGGAGCTCCTACAATGAGCAGTTCTTC. Together with reference TRBV18 and TRBJ2-1, the CDR3 gives the full variable domain: NAGVMQNPRHLVRRRGQEARLRCSPMKGHSHVYWYRQLPEEGLKFMVYLQKENIIDESGMPKERFSAEFPKEGPSILRIQQVVRGDSAAYFCASSPRGSSYNEQFFGPGTRLTVL.

This chain links TRBV10-3 with TRBJ1-2; D is ambiguous. The CDR3 is 15 residues long. Trimming shortened V by 4 bases and J by 3 bases, and 15 bases separated the two germline ends. Looked up from germline, CDR1 is ENHRY and CDR2 is SYGVKD. CDR3 loop: CAISGGSPKDYGYTF. CDR3 DNA: TGTGCCATCAGTGGCGGCAGCCCGAAGGACTATGGCTACACCTTC.

The CDR3 sequence is CASSWNRSPLHF. In nucleotides, the CDR3 is TGTGCCAGCAGCTGGAACAGGTCACCCCTCCACTTT. The chain joins TRBV11-2 to TRBJ1-6; maybe TRBD1 (5 bases). Germline CDR1 is SGHAT and CDR2 is FQNNGV. The CDR3 contains 12 residues. Trimming left V 4 bases short and J 10 bases short, with 8 bases between. The full variable domain, its missing parts supplied by reference TRBV11-2 and TRBJ1-6, is EAGVAQSPRYKIIEKRQSVAFWCNPISGHATLYWYQQILGQGPKLLIQFQNNGVVDDSQLPKDRFSAERLKGVDSTLKIQPAKLEDSAVYLCASSWNRSPLHFGNGTRLTVT.

CDR3 sequence: CASSTGTGGLEAFF. CDR3 bases: TGCGCCAGCAGCACCGGGACAGGGGGCTTGGAAGCTTTCTTT. This chain joins TRBV5-1 and TRBJ1-1; 12 bases match TRBD1. Per the germline V gene, CDR1 is SGHRS and CDR2 is YFSETQ. The CDR3 has 14 amino acids. Germline trimming cut 4 bases from V and 8 bases from J; bases unmatched to any gene: 6.

The V call is TRBV6-2 or TRBV6-3, the J call TRBJ2-1; TRBD2 might be the D (5 bases). V was shortened by 0 bases and J by 3 bases, with 9 bases between the two germline ends. Germline CDR1 is MNHEY and CDR2 is SVGEGT. The CDR3 runs 15 residues. In DNA, the CDR3 is TGTGCCAGCAGTTACTCGAGGGCTAGCTACAATGAGCAGTTCTTC. Translation: CASSYSRASYNEQFF.

V is TRBV3-1 (or the pseudogene TRBV3-2) and J is TRBJ2-7; perhaps TRBD2 as D (5 bases). The V end was cut by 1 base, the J end by 7 bases, with 17 bases between. This CDR3 contains 15 residues. The germline V gene has CDR1 LGHDT and CDR2 YNNKEL (reference sequence). The DNA of the CDR3 is TGTGCCAGCAGCCAAGGTATAGGGATCCCGGGGGAGCAGTACTTC. Translation gives CASSQGIGIPGEQYF.

V usage is TRBV11-2 and J usage is TRBJ2-7; 16 nucleotides agree with TRBD2. Trimming removed 6 bases from V and 4 bases from J; junction bases left unmatched: 6. This CDR3 is built from 16 residues. Germline V gene sequence: CDR1 SGHAT, CDR2 FQNNGV. CDR3: CASSGTSGRAGYEQYF. In DNA, the CDR3 is TGTGCCAGCAGTGGGACTAGCGGGAGGGCCGGGTACGAGCAGTACTTC.

The rearrangement uses TRBV18 and TRBJ1-6, with 7 bases lining up with TRBD1. J was trimmed by 10 bases and V by 1 base; bases with no gene match: 4. CDR1 and CDR2 from the germline V gene are KGHSH and LQKENI. The CDR3 covers 14 residues. CDR3 bases: TGTGCCAGCTCACCACGGGACAGCGGCTCACCCCTCCACTTT. Residues: CASSPRDSGSPLHF.

V usage is TRBV27 and J usage is TRBJ2-5; 9 bases line up with TRBD1. This CDR3 has 13 residues. Germline V gives CDR1 MNHEY, CDR2 SMNVEV (reference sequence). V trimming: 5 bases; J trimming: 4 bases; junction bases outside the gene matches: 2. In DNA, the CDR3 is TGTGCCAGCAGTGAACAGGGGGCAGAGACCCAGTACTTC. Protein product: CASSEQGAETQYF.

The V and J genes are TRBV18 and TRBJ1-4, with a weak D call TRBD1 (5 bases). The germline V and J ends were trimmed by 5 bases and 2 bases, with 12 bases remaining between them. Germline CDR1 KGHSH, CDR2 LQKENI. CDR3 size: 15 residues. CDR3 nucleotides: TGTGCCAGCTCATCTTCAGGGTGGACTAATGAAAAACTGTTTTTT. Encoded protein: CASSSSGWTNEKLFF.

The CDR3 nucleotides read TGTGCCAGTAGTCTCGAGGGGGCACCAAACTATGGCTACACCTTC. It encodes CASSLEGAPNYGYTF. The V gene is TRBV19, the J gene TRBJ1-2, with 7 bases aligning to TRBD1. Germline V gives CDR1 LNHDA, CDR2 SQIVND (reference sequence). This CDR3 contains 15 residues. The V segment lost 5 bases and the J segment 2 bases; nucleotides outside the gene matches: 8.

The chain is built from TRBV2 and TRBJ2-3; unclear D gene. The CDR3 loop spans 11 amino acids. Trimming took off 8 bases at V and 6 bases at J, with 9 bases between the two ends. Germline CDR1 reads SNHLY; CDR2 reads FYNNEI. The CDR3 protein is CASAPTDTQYF. CDR3 sequence (DNA): TGTGCCAGCGCGCCAACGGATACGCAGTATTTT.

For the CDR3, the DNA is TGCAGCGTTGAAGGGACATCCGGATATGGCTACACCTTC. This encodes CSVEGTSGYGYTF. This rearrangement joins TRBV29-1 to TRBJ1-2; D might be TRBD1 (5 bases). V dropped 1 base and J dropped 5 bases, with 11 bases sitting between them. The CDR3 runs to 13 residues. Per the germline V gene, CDR1 is SQVTM and CDR2 is ANQGSEA.

The chain employs TRBV4-2 and TRBJ2-1; D gene uncertain. The CDR3 runs 16 residues. Germline V gives CDR1 LGHNA, CDR2 YNFKEQ. V dropped 2 bases and J dropped 3 bases, with 14 bases sitting between them. The CDR3 DNA sequence: TGTGCCAGCAGCCAACCTACTTGGAGAAACTACAATGAGCAGTTCTTC. Residues: CASSQPTWRNYNEQFF.

The CDR3 region is CASSRDATSGRYQETQYF. The CDR3 DNA is TGTGCCAGCAGCCGCGACGCGACTAGCGGGAGGTACCAAGAGACCCAGTACTTC. The chain joins TRBV4-2 to TRBJ2-5, with 13 bases that match TRBD2. CDR1 is LGHNA and CDR2 is YNFKEQ in the germline V gene. This CDR3 is 18 amino acids long. V was pared by 4 bases and J by 0 bases, with 8 bases of the junction left unmatched.

This clone was seen a handful of times. The V and J genes are TRBV7-9 and TRBJ2-7; 7 nucleotides match TRBD2. Trimming took 2 bases from V and 2 from J; bases not matched to a gene: 3. There are 14 residues in the CDR3. CDR1 and CDR2 from the germline V gene are SEHNR and FQNEAQ (reference sequence). CDR3 coding DNA: TGTGCCAGCAGCTTAAGCGGGGTTACCTACGAGCAGTACTTC. This encodes CASSLSGVTYEQYF.

This clone was observed a single time. V is TRBV5-1 and J is TRBJ2-5, with a tentative D call TRBD2 (5 bases). Germline V gives CDR1 SGHRS, CDR2 YFSETQ. This CDR3 region has 12 residues. Trimming shortened V by 3 bases and J by 6 bases, and 9 bases separated the two germline ends. This CDR3 is CASSSSGKTQYF. CDR3 coding DNA: TGCGCCAGCAGCTCCTCCGGGAAGACCCAGTACTTC.

This clone was observed a handful of times. The chain has TRBV6-5 and TRBJ2-5, with 8 positions matching TRBD2. This CDR3 contains 13 residues. The germline V gene has CDR1 MNHEY and CDR2 SVGAGI. After removal of 6 bases from V and 3 bases from J, the junction contained 3 bases not matched to a gene. In nucleotides, the CDR3 is TGTGCCAGCAGATTACTAGCGGAAGAGACCCAGTACTTC. Its translation is CASRLLAEETQYF.

The rearrangement uses TRBV20-1 and TRBJ2-1, with D maybe TRBD2 (6 bases). Trimming cost V 3 bases and J 3 bases, with 18 bases left between them. The CDR3 is 16 residues long. Germline lookup yields CDR1 DFQATT and CDR2 SNEGSKA (reference sequence). Here the CDR3 reads CSASLRSVGSYNEQFF. CDR3 nucleotide sequence: TGCAGTGCTAGTCTCCGGTCCGTCGGGAGCTACAATGAGCAGTTCTTC.

The V call is TRBV11-2, the J call TRBJ2-2; 9 bases match TRBD2. The ends lost 6 bases at V and 9 bases at J; junction bases unmatched: 8. CDR3 length: 14 residues. Germline CDR1 reads SGHAT; CDR2 reads FQNNGV. The CDR3 loop reads CASSPASGIRELFF. For the CDR3, the DNA is TGTGCCAGCAGTCCGGCTAGCGGGATCCGGGAGCTGTTTTTT.

CDR3 in DNA: TGTGCCAGCAGTGATCGCCTAGGAACAGGGCCCCGAGGGCAGTACTTC. Its translation: CASSDRLGTGPRGQYF. The chain combines TRBV6-1 with TRBJ2-7, with a possible D match to TRBD1 (6 bases). CDR1 and CDR2 from the germline V gene are MNHNS and SASEGT. The CDR3 is 16 residues long. Trimming shortened V by 3 bases and J by 9 bases, and 24 bases separated the two germline ends.

In DNA form, the CDR3 reads TGTGCCACCAGCCGAACAGGGGTCGGGGGCAATCAGCCCCAGCATTTT. Amino acid sequence: CATSRTGVGGNQPQHF. The chain carries TRBV15 and TRBJ1-5, with 7 bases fitting TRBD1. The CDR3 is 16 residues long. V lost 5 bases to trimming and J lost 2 bases; unmatched junction nucleotides: 9. Germline CDR1 LNHNV, CDR2 YYDKDF (reference sequence).

This sequence joins TRBV25-1 and TRBJ1-2; TRBD1 agrees at 7 bases. V lost 1 base, J lost 5 bases, and 7 bases stayed unmatched. The CDR3 has 15 amino acids. The germline V gene encodes CDR1 MGHDK and CDR2 SYGVNS. The CDR3 loop reads CASSESRGQLYGYTF. DNA for the CDR3: TGTGCCAGCAGTGAATCTCGGGGACAGCTTTATGGCTACACCTTC.